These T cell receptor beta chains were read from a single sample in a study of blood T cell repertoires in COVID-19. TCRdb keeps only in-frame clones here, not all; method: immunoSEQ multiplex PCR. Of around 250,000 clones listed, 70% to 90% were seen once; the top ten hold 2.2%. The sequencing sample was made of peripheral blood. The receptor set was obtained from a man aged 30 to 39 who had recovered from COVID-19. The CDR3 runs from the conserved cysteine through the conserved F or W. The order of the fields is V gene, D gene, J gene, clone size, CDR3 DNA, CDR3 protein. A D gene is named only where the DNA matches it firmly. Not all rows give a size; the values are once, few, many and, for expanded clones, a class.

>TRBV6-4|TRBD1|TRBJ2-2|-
TGTGCCAGCAGTGGACAGGGGGCCGGGGAGCTGTTTTTT
CASSGQGAGELFF
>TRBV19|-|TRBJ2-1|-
TGTGCCAGTAGTCCAAGAGTCGGCAATGAGCAGTTCTTC
CASSPRVGNEQFF
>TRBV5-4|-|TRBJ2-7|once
TGTGCCAGCAGCTTGACGCGGGACAGCCTCCTCTACGAGCAGTACTTC
CASSLTRDSLLYEQYF
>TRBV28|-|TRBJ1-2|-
TGTGCCAGCAGTTCACTGCTGGGCAGCCCATCCCATGGCTACACCTTC
CASSSLLGSPSHGYTF
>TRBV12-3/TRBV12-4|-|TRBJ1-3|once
TGTGCCAGCAGTTTTACATCTGGAAACACCATATATTTT
CASSFTSGNTIYF
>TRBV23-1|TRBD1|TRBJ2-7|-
TGCGCCAGCAGTCGAAAAGGGGGCAAGCAGTACTTC
CASSRKGGKQYF
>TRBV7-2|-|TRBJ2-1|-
TGTGCCAGCAGCTTAATGCGGGGTACCACGTACAATGAGCAGTTCTTC
CASSLMRGTTYNEQFF
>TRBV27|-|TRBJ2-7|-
TGTGCCAGCAGTTTATATCCGACAGGCTCCTACGAGCAGTACTTC
CASSLYPTGSYEQYF
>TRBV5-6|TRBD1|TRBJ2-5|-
TGTGCCAGCAGCCCATGGACAGGGACAGGAGAGACCCAGTACTTC
CASSPWTGTGETQYF
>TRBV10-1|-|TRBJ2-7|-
TGCGCCAGCATGATTCTAGCGTCCCTATCCTACGAGCAGTACTTC
CASMILASLSYEQYF
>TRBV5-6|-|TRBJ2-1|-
TGTGCCAGCAGCTTGCCAGGGCAGGGGCCTAATGAGCAGTTCTTC
CASSLPGQGPNEQFF
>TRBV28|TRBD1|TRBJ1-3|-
TGTGCCAGCAGCCGACAGGGGGCAAGAGGAAACACCATATATTTT
CASSRQGARGNTIYF
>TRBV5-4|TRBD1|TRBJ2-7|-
TGTGCCAGCAGCTTGAGAGGGGGCATCTACGAGCAGTACTTC
CASSLRGGIYEQYF
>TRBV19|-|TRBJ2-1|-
TGTGCCAGTAGTAGCAGGGGTATTAGCTCCTACAATGAGCAGTTCTTC
CASSSRGISSYNEQFF
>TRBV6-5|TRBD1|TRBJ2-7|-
TGTGCCAGCAGGTGGACAGGTCCCTACGAGCAGTACTTC
CASRWTGPYEQYF
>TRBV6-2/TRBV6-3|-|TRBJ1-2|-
TGTGCCAGCAGTTATATGCAGACTGCTAACTATGGCTACACCTTC
CASSYMQTANYGYTF
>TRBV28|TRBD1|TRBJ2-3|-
TGTGCCAGCAGCTCAGGGGGCGCAGATACGCAGTATTTT
CASSSGGADTQYF
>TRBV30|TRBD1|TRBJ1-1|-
TGTGCCTGGAGTGCGGGACAGGGAAACACTGAAGCTTTCTTT
CAWSAGQGNTEAFF